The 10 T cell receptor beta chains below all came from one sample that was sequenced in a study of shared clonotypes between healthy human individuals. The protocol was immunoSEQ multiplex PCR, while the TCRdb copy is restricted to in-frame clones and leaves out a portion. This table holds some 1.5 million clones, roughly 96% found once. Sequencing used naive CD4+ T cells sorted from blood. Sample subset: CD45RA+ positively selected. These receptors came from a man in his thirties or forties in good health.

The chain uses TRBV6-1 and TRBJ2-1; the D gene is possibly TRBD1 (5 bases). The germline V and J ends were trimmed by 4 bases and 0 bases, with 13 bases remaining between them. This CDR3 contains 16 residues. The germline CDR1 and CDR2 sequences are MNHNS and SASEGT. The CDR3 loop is CASSGMDNYSYNEQFF. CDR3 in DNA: TGTGCCAGCAGTGGTATGGACAACTACTCCTACAATGAGCAGTTCTTC.

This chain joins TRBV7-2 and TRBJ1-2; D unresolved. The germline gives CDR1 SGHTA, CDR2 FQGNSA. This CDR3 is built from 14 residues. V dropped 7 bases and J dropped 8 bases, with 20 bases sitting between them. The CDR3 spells CASTLLWRLTGYTF. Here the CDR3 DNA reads TGTGCCAGCACCCTACTCTGGAGGCTTACGGGCTACACCTTC.

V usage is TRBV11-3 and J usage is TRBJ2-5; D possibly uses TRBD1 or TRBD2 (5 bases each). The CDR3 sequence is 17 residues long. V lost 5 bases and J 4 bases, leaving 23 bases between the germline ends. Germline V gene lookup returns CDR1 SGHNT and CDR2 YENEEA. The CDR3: CASSPGPLRDPRETQYF. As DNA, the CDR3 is TGTGCCAGCAGCCCGGGGCCCCTAAGGGACCCACGAGAGACCCAGTACTTC.

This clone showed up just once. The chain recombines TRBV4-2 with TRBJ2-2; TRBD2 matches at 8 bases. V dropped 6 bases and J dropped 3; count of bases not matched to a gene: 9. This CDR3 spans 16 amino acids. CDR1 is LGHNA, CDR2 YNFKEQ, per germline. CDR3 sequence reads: CASSPIAGMDTGELFF. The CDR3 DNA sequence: TGTGCCAGCAGTCCTATAGCGGGAATGGACACCGGGGAGCTGTTTTTT.

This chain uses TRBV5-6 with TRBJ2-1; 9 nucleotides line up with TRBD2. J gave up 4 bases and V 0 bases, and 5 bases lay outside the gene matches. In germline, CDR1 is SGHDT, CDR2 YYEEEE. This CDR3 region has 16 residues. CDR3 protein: CASSLVGLAGYNEQFF. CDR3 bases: TGTGCCAGCAGCTTGGTGGGGCTAGCGGGGTACAATGAGCAGTTCTTC.

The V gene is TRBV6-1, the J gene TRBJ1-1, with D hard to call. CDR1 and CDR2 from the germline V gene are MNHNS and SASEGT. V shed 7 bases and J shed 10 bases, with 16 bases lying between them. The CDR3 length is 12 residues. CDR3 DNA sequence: TGTGCCAGCAAGAACAGTCCCCATGGAGCTTTCTTT. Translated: CASKNSPHGAFF.

The CDR3 loop is CASSYSGEQYF. CDR3 in DNA: TGTGCCAGCAGTTATAGCGGCGAGCAGTACTTC. The rearrangement joins TRBV2 to TRBJ2-7; D is possibly TRBD2 (6 bases). The germline CDR1 and CDR2 sequences are SNHLY and FYNNEI. Trimming stripped 5 bases from V and 6 bases from J, with 8 bases between. This CDR3 has 11 residues.

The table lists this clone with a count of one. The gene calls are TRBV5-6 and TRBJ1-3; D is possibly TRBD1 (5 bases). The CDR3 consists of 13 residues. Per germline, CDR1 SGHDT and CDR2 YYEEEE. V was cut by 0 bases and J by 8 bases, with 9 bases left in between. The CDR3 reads CASSLAPGDTIYF. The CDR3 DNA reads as TGTGCCAGCAGCTTGGCCCCGGGGGACACCATATATTTT.

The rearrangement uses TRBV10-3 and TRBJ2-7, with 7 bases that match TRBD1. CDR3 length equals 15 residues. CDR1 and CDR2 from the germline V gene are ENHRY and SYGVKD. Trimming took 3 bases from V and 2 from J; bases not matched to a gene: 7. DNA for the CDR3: TGTGCCATCAGTGATGGGACAGCATATACCTACGAGCAGTACTTC. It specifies CAISDGTAYTYEQYF.

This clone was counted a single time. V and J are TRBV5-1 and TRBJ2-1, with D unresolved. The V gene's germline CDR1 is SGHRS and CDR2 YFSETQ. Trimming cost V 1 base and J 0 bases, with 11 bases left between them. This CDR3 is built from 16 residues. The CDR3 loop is CASSLWGSSSYNEQFF. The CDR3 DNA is TGCGCCAGCAGCTTGTGGGGATCGAGCTCCTACAATGAGCAGTTCTTC.